Listed below are T cell receptor beta chains from one sample, sequenced in a study of cytomegalovirus exposure and HLA in healthy donors. The protocol was immunoSEQ multiplex PCR, while the TCRdb copy is restricted to in-frame clones and leaves out a portion. Among fewer than 95,000 clones listed, about 93% were seen once. Input material: PBMCs. These receptors were collected from a woman aged 18 to 35 in good health and CMV-seronegative. Each CDR3 is given with its conserved first and last residue. Fields, in order: V gene, clone size, J gene, CDR3 protein. Only part of the rows carry a size: once, few, many, or a class if the clone is expanded.

>TRBV4-1|.|TRBJ2-7
CASSLNTGTDSYEQYF
>TRBV6-5|.|TRBJ1-1
CASSYGTIMNTEAFF
>TRBV28|.|TRBJ2-7
CASSLHFEPYEQYF
>TRBV7-2|.|TRBJ1-2
CASSPSTGGLGGYTF
>TRBV2|once|TRBJ2-3
CASTEDLAGYTDTQYF
>TRBV29-1|.|TRBJ2-7
CSVEGGQGFNEQYF
>TRBV6-1|.|TRBJ1-1
CASSVGGQNTEAFF
>TRBV6-4|.|TRBJ1-6
CARRDTGHQARSLHF
>TRBV7-2|.|TRBJ1-5
CASSLDRQPQHF
>TRBV7-9|.|TRBJ2-7
CASSLNRDEQYF
>TRBV10-1|once|TRBJ2-1
CASSSGGYNEQFF
>TRBV9|.|TRBJ2-7
CASSRDRGWGQYF
>TRBV19|.|TRBJ2-5
CASMRHDQETQYF
>TRBV14|.|TRBJ1-1
CASSGGWTEAFF
>TRBV29-1|.|TRBJ2-1
CSVEGQSSYNEQFF
>TRBV7-6|.|TRBJ2-3
CASSSGQGTDTQYF
>TRBV5-1|.|TRBJ1-1
CASSLAGNTEAFF
>TRBV7-2|.|TRBJ2-1
CASSFRTGGYNEQFF
>TRBV6-6|.|TRBJ1-4
CAGRGGQVVNEKLFF
>TRBV4-1|.|TRBJ1-1
CASSHSGQTGGWNTEAFF
>TRBV6-5|.|TRBJ2-7
CASSRRTSGVKQYF
>TRBV5-1|.|TRBJ1-5
CASGGQGDSNQPQHF
>TRBV11-2|.|TRBJ2-1
CASSSLRGHGEQFF
>TRBV5-1|.|TRBJ2-5
CASSLVGGGFQETQYF
>TRBV30|.|TRBJ1-2
CAYKHGQSVYYGYTF
>TRBV4-1|.|TRBJ1-2
CASSQGLGTAYGYTF
>TRBV4-1|.|TRBJ1-2
CASSPGGFNYGYTF
>TRBV6-4|once|TRBJ1-6
CASSDISRGHYNSPLHF
>TRBV9|once|TRBJ1-4
CASSAGQINEKLFF
>TRBV4-3|once|TRBJ2-3
CASSPGLAGGPGTDTQYF
>TRBV28|.|TRBJ2-7
CASSSTRTNKTYEQYF
>TRBV7-3|.|TRBJ2-5
CASSYSSGTRGETQYF
>TRBV28|.|TRBJ1-4
CASSPPRGSNEKLFF
>TRBV6-4|few|TRBJ2-3
CASSDSRGADTQYF
>TRBV10-3|.|TRBJ2-3
CAISEGRRDTQYF
>TRBV15|.|TRBJ1-5
CATSRAQNSNQPQHF
>TRBV27|.|TRBJ1-3
CASSFHRGFDTIYF
>TRBV10-1|few|TRBJ1-2
CATPQGKIGSYTF
>TRBV7-2|.|TRBJ1-4
CASSLGAATNEKLFF
>TRBV30|.|TRBJ2-1
CAWSVLSSGGANEQFF
>TRBV2|few|TRBJ2-2
CASRDRGTGELFF
>TRBV27|.|TRBJ1-2
CASSLEGPYGYTF
>TRBV5-1|.|TRBJ2-1
CASSLQGDEQFF
>TRBV4-1|.|TRBJ1-2
CASSYSNGGYGYTF
>TRBV7-6|.|TRBJ2-2
CASTESTGELFF